This T cell receptor (beta chain) was sequenced during a study of graft-versus-host responses after intestinal transplantation. Study background: Tacrolimus plus steroids were given to all recipients for about 3 years, preceded by anti-thymocyte globulin induction.

Assay: immunoSEQ multiplex PCR; the TCRdb copy retains only in-frame clones and omits some. The table shows approximately 90,000 clones, with about 87% occurring only once. Concerning this clone: Antigen: not known.

The V end lost 4 bases, the J end lost 1 base, and 14 bases lay between the germline ends. There are 16 residues in the CDR3. CDR1 is MDHEN and CDR2 is SYDVKM in the germline V gene. The study's findings and limits: In recipient marrow, GvH clones were found, and some appeared first in ileum or blood. Early post-transplant HvG declines showed an association with peak circulating GvH clone levels. Allografts from individuals with graft-donor T cell macrochimerism displayed high graft-versus-host to host-versus-graft clonal ratios.

The sample was unstimulated CD4+ T cells sorted from spleen or lymph node cells, taken before transplant. The receptor's source is a human donor who was the organ donor for an intestinal transplant. The chain couples TRBV28 to TRBJ1-5; tentative D call: TRBD1 (6 bases). The CDR3 nucleotides are TGTGCCAGCAGTTCTACAGGGTGGAAAAGCAATCAGCCCCAGCATTTT. Protein sequence: CASSSTGWKSNQPQHF.